These T cell receptor beta chains were read from a single sample in a study of T cell repertoires in cytomegalovirus infection. In TCRdb, the reads were re-called with MiXCR into one record per CDR3 protein. This sample has some 700,000 distinct CDR3 sequences, with 35% to 40% found just once. The specimen was PBMCs. Every receptor here comes from a human donor in good health (CMV status not recorded). Some clones in this sample may be carry-over from other donors' samples. Each CDR3 is given with its conserved first and last residue. D genes are given only for firm matches. Not every row has a clone size; where given, it reads once, few, many or a size class.

J gene,V gene,D gene,clone size,CDR3 protein,CDR3 DNA
TRBJ1-1,TRBV7-9,-,-,CASSEQGQNTEAFF,TGTGCCAGCAGCGAGCAGGGGCAGAACACTGAAGCTTTCTTT
TRBJ1-1,TRBV6-6,-,-,CASIQDETEAFF,TGTGCCAGCATCCAAGATGAGACTGAAGCTTTCTTT
TRBJ1-4,TRBV28,-,few,CASSLSRVEKLFF,TGTGCCAGCAGTTTAAGTCGTGTGGAAAAACTGTTTTTT
TRBJ1-1,TRBV28,TRBD1,-,CASRPWTGFGGTEAFF,TGTGCCAGCAGGCCGTGGACAGGGTTTGGCGGCACTGAAGCTTTCTTT
TRBJ1-5,TRBV28,-,-,CASSLMGRRDQPQHF,TGTGCCAGCAGTTTAATGGGACGGCGGGATCAGCCCCAGCATTTT
TRBJ2-5,TRBV28,TRBD2,few,CASSFGGSQETQYF,TGTGCCAGCAGTTTCGGGGGGTCTCAAGAGACCCAGTACTTC
TRBJ2-5,TRBV29-1,-,-,CSAKWVRETQYF,TGCAGCGCCAAATGGGTCCGGGAGACCCAGTACTTC
TRBJ1-1,TRBV6-6,-,once,CASRQTVEAFF,TGTGCCAGCAGACAGACAGTCGAAGCTTTCTTT
TRBJ2-3,TRBV28,-,-,CASSLASATDTQYF,TGTGCCAGCAGCCTTGCTAGCGCCACAGATACGCAGTATTTT
TRBJ2-7,TRBV12-3/TRBV12-4,-,-,CASSYRASEYEQYF,TGTGCCAGCAGTTACAGGGCTAGCGAATACGAGCAGTACTTC
TRBJ2-7,TRBV28,TRBD2,few,CASSFVNPAGTSGNRFEQYF,TGTGCCAGCAGCTTCGTTAACCCCGCCGGGACTAGCGGAAATAGGTTTGAGCAGTACTTC
TRBJ2-1,TRBV24-1,-,few,CATSDLSAPEQFF,TGTGCCACCAGTGATTTGAGCGCCCCAGAGCAGTTCTTC
TRBJ2-5,TRBV11-3,-,few,CASSSDSIAETQYF,TGTGCCAGCAGCTCAGACAGCATCGCGGAGACCCAGTACTTC
TRBJ1-2,TRBV28,-,many,CASSLDNYGYTF,TGTGCCAGCAGTTTGGACAACTATGGCTACACCTTC